This T cell receptor (beta chain) is drawn from a study of beta chain features in type 1 diabetes. Looking at the study overall: Summed over all samples, the examined sorted cells came to 107,917,701.

Overall study findings and caveats: There was a moderate but significant shortening of TCRB CDR3s in all four CD4+ subsets of Type 1 diabetes patients. Among type 1 diabetes patients, VDJ junctions had fewer insertions and more deletions. Within patients, naive, central memory and Treg TCRB repertoires seemed more similar than within healthy donors.

CD45RO/CCR7/CD25/CD127/CD95/CD27 staining was used to isolate CD4+ naive, central memory, regulatory and stem cell-like memory cells by sorting. Isolated RNA was reverse transcribed in full, so expressed TCRB transcripts were sequenced. Data came from immunoSEQ multiplex PCR; TCRdb stores just in-frame clones and leaves some out. Altogether 95,000 to 110,000 clones are present, under 30% being singletons, with the ten largest covering 0.5% to 0.55%. About this clone: Its antigen is not known.

Sequenced: central memory CD4+ T cells from blood. This TCR came from a woman aged 18-29 years with type 1 diabetes.

The CDR3 nucleotides read TGTGCCAGCAGCTTAAGGAGGGATGGGAATGAGCAGTTCTTC. Translation: CASSLRRDGNEQFF. V usage is TRBV7-9 and J usage is TRBJ2-1, with a weak D call TRBD2 (6 bases). V was clipped by 2 bases and J by 7 bases, with 12 bases between them. Germline V gene sequence: CDR1 SEHNR, CDR2 FQNEAQ (reference sequence). The CDR3 length is 14 residues.